The rows below give T cell receptor beta chains drawn from one sample of a study of blood T cell repertoires in COVID-19. TCRdb's table, derived via immunoSEQ multiplex PCR, lists solely in-frame clones and lacks some. The sample records 250,000 or so clones, around 93% being singletons. Sequencing was carried out using PBMCs or T cells enriched from blood (not recorded which). All receptors derive from a man in his forties or fifties who had been exposed to COVID-19. Both conserved end residues are part of each CDR3. The order of the fields is J gene, D gene, clone size, V gene, CDR3 protein, CDR3 DNA. The D gene is left open where the match is weak. Size is stated for part of the rows, as once, few or many counts, or as a class when the clone is expanded.

TRBJ2-1 TRBD2 once TRBV19 CASSIDRTSGKVGDEQFF TGTGCCAGTAGTATAGACCGGACTAGCGGGAAAGTGGGGGATGAGCAGTTCTTC
TRBJ2-1 NA few TRBV20-1 CSASPELSNEQFF TGCAGTGCTAGTCCGGAGCTTAGCAATGAGCAGTTCTTC
TRBJ1-1 TRBD1 NA TRBV7-9 CASSSGQGMNTEAFF TGTGCCAGCAGCTCGGGACAGGGGATGAACACTGAAGCTTTCTTT
TRBJ1-1 NA NA TRBV19 CASSGRRGTEAFF TGTGCCAGTAGTGGGAGGCGGGGCACTGAAGCTTTCTTT
TRBJ1-2 TRBD1 NA TRBV10-3 CAISRGTANYGYTF TGTGCCATCAGTAGAGGGACAGCAAACTATGGCTACACCTTC
TRBJ1-6 TRBD1 once TRBV3-1/TRBV3-2 CASSLGQGNSPLHF TGTGCCAGCAGCCTAGGACAGGGTAATTCACCCCTCCACTTT
TRBJ1-1 NA once TRBV14 CASSVRPHLMNTEAFF TGTGCCAGCAGCGTGAGGCCCCACCTAATGAACACTGAAGCTTTCTTT
TRBJ1-1 TRBD1 NA TRBV19 CASTHPGGATEAFF TGTGCCAGTACCCACCCAGGGGGAGCCACTGAAGCTTTCTTT
TRBJ2-3 NA NA TRBV30 CAWTTFTDTQYF TGTGCCTGGACTACGTTCACAGATACGCAGTATTTT
TRBJ2-5 NA NA TRBV19 CASSSTGSSRETQYF TGTGCCAGTAGTTCCACCGGGAGTTCAAGAGAGACCCAGTACTTC
TRBJ2-7 TRBD2 NA TRBV5-1 CASSDAGGSYEQYF TGCGCCAGCAGCGACGCGGGAGGCTCCTACGAGCAGTACTTC
TRBJ2-1 TRBD2 once TRBV11-3 CASSSGLAGARGAFF TGTGCCAGCAGCTCTGGACTAGCGGGAGCGAGGGGTGCGTTCTTC
TRBJ2-3 TRBD1 once TRBV19 CASSSGTVIDTQYF TGTGCCAGTAGTTCCGGGACAGTGATAGATACGCAGTATTTT
TRBJ2-1 TRBD2 NA TRBV6-6 CASSRGGDLTYNEQFF TGTGCCAGCAGCCGGGGGGGGGACTTAACCTACAATGAGCAGTTCTTC
TRBJ2-7 TRBD2 NA TRBV29-1 CSVSGLAGAYEQYF TGCAGCGTCTCGGGACTAGCGGGAGCATACGAGCAGTACTTC
TRBJ1-6 TRBD1 NA TRBV4-3 CASSKDRGNSPLHF TGCGCCAGCAGCAAAGACAGGGGTAATTCGCCCCTCCACTTT
TRBJ1-2 TRBD1 NA TRBV4-2 CASSERDRGTASYTF TGTGCCAGCAGCGAACGGGACAGGGGGACGGCAAGCTACACCTTC
TRBJ2-7 TRBD2 NA TRBV6-5 CASSSTSGPYEQYF TGTGCCAGCAGTTCAACTAGCGGACCCTACGAGCAGTACTTC
TRBJ2-3 NA once TRBV7-9 CASMTGYTDTQYF TGTGCCAGCATGACAGGATACACAGATACGCAGTATTTT
TRBJ2-2 NA NA TRBV11-3 CASSFMASENTGELFF TGTGCCAGCAGCTTTATGGCCTCAGAAAACACCGGGGAGCTGTTTTTT
TRBJ2-1 NA NA TRBV3-1/TRBV3-2 CASSQVGAASYNEQFF TGTGCCAGCAGCCAAGTAGGAGCGGCATCCTACAATGAGCAGTTCTTC
TRBJ1-2 NA NA TRBV6-5 CATPEAPANGYGYTF TGTGCCACCCCAGAGGCACCTGCTAACGGGTATGGCTACACCTTC
TRBJ2-7 NA NA TRBV28 CASSFRQSYEQYF TGTGCCAGCAGTTTTCGACAGTCCTACGAGCAGTACTTC
TRBJ2-1 TRBD2 once TRBV9 CASSLRGLAGNEQFF TGTGCCAGCAGCCTTCGCGGGCTAGCGGGCAATGAGCAGTTCTTC
TRBJ1-2 NA NA TRBV7-9 CASSLSSQGGYGYTF TGTGCCAGCAGCTTATCGTCACAGGGTGGATATGGCTACACCTTC
TRBJ1-1 NA NA TRBV28 CASSDPGHGTEAFF TGTGCCAGCAGTGACCCGGGACATGGCACTGAAGCTTTCTTT
TRBJ2-7 TRBD1 NA TRBV28 CASSPLTQGYYEQYF TGTGCCAGCAGCCCTCTCACACAGGGGTACTACGAGCAGTACTTC
TRBJ2-3 TRBD1 NA TRBV6-5 CASREDRAGTDTQYF TGTGCCAGCAGAGAGGACAGGGCGGGCACAGATACGCAGTATTTT
TRBJ2-1 NA NA TRBV5-4 CASSNEGLLNEQFF TGTGCCAGCAGCAACGAGGGCCTTTTGAATGAGCAGTTCTTC
TRBJ2-7 NA NA TRBV11-1 CASTHPGADEQYF TGTGCCAGCACCCATCCAGGGGCCGACGAGCAGTACTTC
TRBJ1-4 TRBD1 NA TRBV7-9 CASSLGQINEKLFF TGTGCCAGCAGCTTGGGACAGATTAATGAAAAACTGTTTTTT